This is a list of T cell receptor beta chains from one sample in a study of blood T cell repertoires in COVID-19. Data came from immunoSEQ multiplex PCR; TCRdb stores just in-frame clones and leaves some out. The sample lists approximately 110,000 clones, roughly nine tenths occurring once. The specimen was peripheral blood. The receptor set was obtained from a man over 45 with COVID-19, enrolled during active disease. CDR3s include the opening cysteine and the closing phenylalanine or tryptophan. A D gene is named only where the DNA matches it firmly. The size of a clone is reported for some rows only, either as once, few or many, or as a class for expanded clones.

>TRBJ2-5|TRBD1|NA|TRBV6-5
TGTGCCAGCAGTATTGGACAGGGAGGAGAGACCCAGTACTTC
CASSIGQGGETQYF
>TRBJ2-3|TRBD2|NA|TRBV7-2
TGTGCCAGCAGCTTGGGACTAGCGGGAACAGATACGCAGTATTTT
CASSLGLAGTDTQYF
>TRBJ1-4|NA|NA|TRBV28
TGTGCCAGCACCTTGGGGGGGGGCTTTACAGAAAAACTGTTTTTT
CASTLGGGFTEKLFF
>TRBJ2-1|TRBD2|once|TRBV19
TGTGCCAGTAGCCGTACTAGCGGGAGGAGTGATGAGCAGTTCTTC
CASSRTSGRSDEQFF
>TRBJ2-5|NA|NA|TRBV12-3/TRBV12-4
TGTGCCAGCAGTTTGGGGGAAGGGGGTCCGTACTTC
CASSLGEGGPYF
>TRBJ2-5|TRBD2|NA|TRBV4-3
TGCGCCAGCAGCCAAGATGGACAGTCTCCTAGCGGGAGGGCCGAGACCCAGTACTTC
CASSQDGQSPSGRAETQYF
>TRBJ2-7|NA|once|TRBV28
TGTGCCAGCAGCTGGAGGGGACCCATGTCCTACGAGCAGTACTTC
CASSWRGPMSYEQYF
>TRBJ1-1|TRBD1|NA|TRBV4-1
TGCGCCAGCAGCCAAGATAGTACAGGGGGGACGACTGAAGCTTTCTTT
CASSQDSTGGTTEAFF
>TRBJ2-3|TRBD2|NA|TRBV5-4
TGTGCCAGCAGTTTAACTAGCGGGAGAACAGATACGCAGTATTTT
CASSLTSGRTDTQYF
>TRBJ1-1|NA|NA|TRBV10-2
TGCGCCAGCAGTGAGTCGACAGGGAACACTGAAGCTTTCTTT
CASSESTGNTEAFF
>TRBJ2-7|NA|NA|TRBV6-5
TGTGCCAGCAGTTCTGCAGTTATGTACGAGCAGTACTTC
CASSSAVMYEQYF
>TRBJ1-6|NA|NA|TRBV27
TGTGCCAGCAGTAGGGGGGGGCGGGCTTCACCCCTCCACTTT
CASSRGGRASPLHF
>TRBJ2-1|NA|NA|TRBV28
TGTGCCAGCAGGGGAGGGGGGCTTTCTAATGAGCAGTTCTTC
CASRGGGLSNEQFF
>TRBJ2-1|TRBD2|NA|TRBV5-4
TGTGCCAGCAGCCTAGCGGGACCGCTAAGCAATGAGCAGTTCTTC
CASSLAGPLSNEQFF
>TRBJ2-4|NA|NA|TRBV12-3/TRBV12-4
TGTGCCAGCCGAGGAGGGGTGATTCAGTACTTC
CASRGGVIQYF
>TRBJ2-2|TRBD2|NA|TRBV4-2
TGTGCCAGCAGCCAAGTTAGGGCTAGCGGGAGGGCCGTCGGGGAGCTGTTTTTT
CASSQVRASGRAVGELFF
>TRBJ2-2|TRBD1|once|TRBV10-3
TGTGCCATCAGTGGAACGGGACAGGGTACCGGGGAGCTGTTTTTT
CAISGTGQGTGELFF
>TRBJ1-2|NA|NA|TRBV6-5
TGTGCCAGCAAGGAAAGTGGGGCCTATGGCTACACCTTC
CASKESGAYGYTF